This TCR beta chain originates from a study of cytomegalovirus exposure and HLA in healthy donors. Study in general: The same platform used for the approximately 670 first-cohort repertoires was also used for the 120 or so validation repertoires, as a later analysis reported. General observations from the study: It was found in a later analysis that first-cohort TCR clusters tended to co-occur in the roughly 120 validation repertoires. Generally TCR sequences proved uncommon, though certain public TCRs appeared in numerous donors.

Repertoires were generated with immunoSEQ multiplex PCR, while TCRdb's copy carries only in-frame clones and drops some. Altogether over 110,000 clones are present, 70% to 90% being singletons, with the ten largest covering 2.5% to 3.5%. Only one count was recorded for this clone. The antigen is unknown. The ends were cut back, 0 bases at V and 12 bases at J, with 14 bases in the middle. Per germline, CDR1 ENHRY and CDR2 SYGVKD. CDR3 length: 13 amino acids. The validation cohort, a group of over a hundred subjects, included the donors and was separate from the approximately 680-subject first cohort. This receptor was obtained from a man aged 18-30 years in good health and CMV-seronegative. The rearrangement links TRBV10-3 to TRBJ1-1; the D gene is possibly TRBD1 (5 bases). Sequencing input: PBMCs. The CDR3 is CAISESSTRGTFF. CDR3 bases: TGTGCCATCAGTGAGTCTTCGACAAGGGGAACTTTCTTT.